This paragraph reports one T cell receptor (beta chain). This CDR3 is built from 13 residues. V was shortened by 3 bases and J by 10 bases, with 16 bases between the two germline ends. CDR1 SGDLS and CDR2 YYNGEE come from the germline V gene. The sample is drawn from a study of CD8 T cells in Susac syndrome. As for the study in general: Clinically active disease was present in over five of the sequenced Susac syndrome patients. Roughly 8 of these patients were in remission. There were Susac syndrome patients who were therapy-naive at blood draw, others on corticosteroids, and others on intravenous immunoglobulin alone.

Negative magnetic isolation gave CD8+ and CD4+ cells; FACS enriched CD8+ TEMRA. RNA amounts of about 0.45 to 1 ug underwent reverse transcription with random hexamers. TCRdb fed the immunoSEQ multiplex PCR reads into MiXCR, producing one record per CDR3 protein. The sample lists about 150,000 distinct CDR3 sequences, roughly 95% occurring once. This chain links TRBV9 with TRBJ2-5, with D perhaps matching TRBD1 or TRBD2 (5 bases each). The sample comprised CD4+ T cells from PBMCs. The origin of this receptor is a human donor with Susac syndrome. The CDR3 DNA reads TGTGCCAGCAGCGGGACACTAGATGGGAACCAGTACTTC. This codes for CASSGTLDGNQYF.